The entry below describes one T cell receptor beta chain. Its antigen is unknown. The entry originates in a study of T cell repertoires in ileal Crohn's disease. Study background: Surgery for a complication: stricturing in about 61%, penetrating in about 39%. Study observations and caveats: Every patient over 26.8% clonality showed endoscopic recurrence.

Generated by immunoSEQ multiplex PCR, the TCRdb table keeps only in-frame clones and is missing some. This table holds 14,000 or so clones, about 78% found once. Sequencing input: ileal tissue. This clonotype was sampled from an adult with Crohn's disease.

CDR3 sequence (DNA): TGTGCCAGTACTGGTCCCGGGACATTCGTCGGCTACACCTTC. Protein product: CASTGPGTFVGYTF. The rearrangement joins TRBV19 to TRBJ1-2, with D maybe TRBD1 (6 bases). This CDR3 is built from 14 residues. The germline gives CDR1 LNHDA, CDR2 SQIVND (reference sequence). The ends were cut back, 7 bases at V and 8 bases at J, with 20 bases in the middle.